This T cell receptor (beta chain) was captured in a study of graft-versus-host responses after intestinal transplantation. Study-wide findings and caveats: Investigators detected GvH clones in recipient marrow, with some emerging earlier in ileum or blood.

Concerning this clone: The antigen remains unidentified.

Profiling relied on immunoSEQ multiplex PCR, and the TCRdb table lists in-frame clones only, not all of them. The table lists tens of thousands of clones, over 80% of them singletons. This TCR derives from a human donor who received an intestinal transplant. Sequencing used unstimulated CD8+ T cells sorted from spleen or lymph node cells, obtained before intestinal transplant.

CDR3 sequence (DNA): TGTGCCAGCGGAAATCAGGGGGCGTACCGCTACGAGCAGTACTTC. Its protein is CASGNQGAYRYEQYF. V gene TRBV27 combines with J gene TRBJ2-5, with 8 bases lining up with TRBD1. The J call is uncertain, as TRBJ2-7 better fits the DNA end. Per the germline V gene, CDR1 is MNHEY and CDR2 is SMNVEV (reference sequence). This CDR3 region has 15 residues.